Listed here are 8 T cell receptor beta chains from one sample, sequenced in a study of T cell responses to AZD1222 COVID-19 vaccine. TCRdb keeps only in-frame clones here, not all; method: immunoSEQ multiplex PCR. Of 45,000 to 55,000 clones in the sample, approximately 79% were seen once. The starting material was peripheral blood, obtained on day 0 of AZD1222 vaccination. The receptors were sampled from an adult in good health.

The rearrangement joins TRBV27 to TRBJ2-3; 7 positions agree with TRBD1. The CDR3 has 16 amino acids. V was clipped by 2 bases and J by 4 bases; unmatched bases: 9. CDR1 and CDR2 (germline): MNHEY, SMNVEV (reference sequence). CDR3 sequence reads: CASSLRGRGGADTQYF. The DNA for the CDR3 is TGTGCCAGCAGTTTAAGGGGGAGAGGGGGCGCAGATACGCAGTATTTT.

This chain connects TRBV7-2 to TRBJ1-2, with TRBD1 matching over 7 bases. The CDR3 sequence is 17 residues long. CDR1 is SGHTA, CDR2 FQGNSA, per germline. V gave up 5 bases and J gave up 8 bases; unmatched junction bases: 20. The CDR3 DNA is TGTGCCAGCAGCCCCCGGACAGGCCCAACTAATACAGGCGGCTACACCTTC. Its protein product is CASSPRTGPTNTGGYTF.

This chain connects TRBV6-2 or TRBV6-3 to TRBJ1-1, with D possibly being TRBD1 (5 bases). The CDR3 length is 15 residues. Germline-derived CDR1 and CDR2 are MNHEY and SVGEGT. V was shortened by 6 bases and J by 0 bases, with 14 bases between the two germline ends. As DNA, the CDR3 is TGTGCCAGCAGCCACACGACAGCGATGAACACTGAAGCTTTCTTT. Encoded protein: CASSHTTAMNTEAFF.

This chain uses TRBV5-1 with TRBJ2-1, with TRBD2 matching over 7 bases. V trimming: 2 bases; J trimming: 9 bases; junction bases outside the gene matches: 14. CDR3 length: 16 residues. The germline gives CDR1 SGHRS, CDR2 YFSETQ. CDR3 residues: CASSLGASGRSGEQFF. In DNA, the CDR3 is TGCGCCAGCAGCTTAGGGGCTAGCGGCCGGTCTGGTGAGCAGTTCTTC.

The chain is built from TRBV28 and TRBJ1-2; D is possibly TRBD1 (5 bases). The CDR3 has 13 residues. In germline, CDR1 is MDHEN, CDR2 SYDVKM. V was shortened by 7 bases and J by 4 bases, with 13 bases between the two germline ends. The CDR3 here is CASTADRVYGYTF. The CDR3 DNA sequence: TGTGCCAGCACTGCCGACAGAGTCTATGGCTACACCTTC.

The V and J genes are TRBV19 and TRBJ2-7; 9 positions agree with TRBD1. Germline lookup yields CDR1 LNHDA and CDR2 SQIVND (reference sequence). J was trimmed by 0 bases and V by 8 bases; bases with no gene match: 11. The CDR3 consists of 16 residues. CDR3 residues: CASYLTGGLSSYEQYF. Here the CDR3 DNA reads TGTGCCAGTTACCTAACAGGGGGCCTCAGCTCCTACGAGCAGTACTTC.

V usage is TRBV5-1 and J usage is TRBJ2-7; tentatively, D is TRBD1 or TRBD2 (5 bases each). Germline V gene lookup returns CDR1 SGHRS and CDR2 YFSETQ. V dropped 9 bases and J dropped 0 bases, with 19 bases sitting between them. CDR3 size: 15 residues. As DNA, the CDR3 is TGCGCCACCTCTAACGGGGCAGGGAGCTCCTACGAGCAGTACTTC. Encoded protein: CATSNGAGSSYEQYF.

This chain uses TRBV12-3 or TRBV12-4 with TRBJ1-3; D uncertain. V gave up 6 bases and J gave up 7 bases, with 10 bases separating them. The CDR3 extends over 12 amino acids. For the CDR3, the DNA is TGTGCCAGCAGCGGAACAGCGAACACCATATATTTT. This encodes CASSGTANTIYF.